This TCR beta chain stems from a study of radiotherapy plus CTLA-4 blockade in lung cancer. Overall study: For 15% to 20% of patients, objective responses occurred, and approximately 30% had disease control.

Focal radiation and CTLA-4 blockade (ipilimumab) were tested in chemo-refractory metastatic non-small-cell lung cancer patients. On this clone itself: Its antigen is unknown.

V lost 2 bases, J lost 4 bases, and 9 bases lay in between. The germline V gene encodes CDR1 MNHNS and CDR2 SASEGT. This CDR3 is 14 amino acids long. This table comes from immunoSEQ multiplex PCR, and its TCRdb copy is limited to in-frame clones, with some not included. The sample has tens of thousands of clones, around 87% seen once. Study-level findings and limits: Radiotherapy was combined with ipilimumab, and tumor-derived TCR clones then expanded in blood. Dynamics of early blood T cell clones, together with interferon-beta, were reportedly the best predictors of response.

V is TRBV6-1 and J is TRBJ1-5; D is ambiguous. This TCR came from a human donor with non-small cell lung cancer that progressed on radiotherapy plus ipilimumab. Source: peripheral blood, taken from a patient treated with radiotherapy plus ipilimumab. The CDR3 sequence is CASSETGGNQPQHF. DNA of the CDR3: TGTGCCAGCAGTGAAACGGGAGGGAATCAGCCCCAGCATTTT.